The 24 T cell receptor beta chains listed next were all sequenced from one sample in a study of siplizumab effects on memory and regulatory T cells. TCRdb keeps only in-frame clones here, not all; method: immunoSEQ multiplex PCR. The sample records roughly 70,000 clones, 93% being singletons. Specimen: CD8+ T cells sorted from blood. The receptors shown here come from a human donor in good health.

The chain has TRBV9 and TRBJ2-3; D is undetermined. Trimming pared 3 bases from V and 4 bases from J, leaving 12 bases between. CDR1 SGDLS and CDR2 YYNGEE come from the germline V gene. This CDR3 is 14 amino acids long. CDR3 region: CASSALSFSDTQYF. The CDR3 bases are TGTGCCAGCAGCGCTTTATCTTTCTCAGATACGCAGTATTTT.

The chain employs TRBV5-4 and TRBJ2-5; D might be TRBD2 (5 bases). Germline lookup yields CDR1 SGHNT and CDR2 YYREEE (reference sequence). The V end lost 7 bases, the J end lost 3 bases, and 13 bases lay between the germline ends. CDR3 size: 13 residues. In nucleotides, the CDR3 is TGTGCCAGCCTAGAGGCCGGGGAAGAGACCCAGTACTTC. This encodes CASLEAGEETQYF.

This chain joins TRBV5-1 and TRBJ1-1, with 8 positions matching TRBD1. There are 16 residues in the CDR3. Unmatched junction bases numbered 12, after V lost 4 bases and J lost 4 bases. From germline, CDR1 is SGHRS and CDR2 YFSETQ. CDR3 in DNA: TGCGCCAGCAGCCCCGACGCCAGGACAGGGCGCACTGAAGCTTTCTTT. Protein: CASSPDARTGRTEAFF.

This CDR3 reads CASSPSRWSGEAFF. The CDR3 coding sequence is TGTGCCAGCAGCCCCAGTCGGTGGTCAGGTGAAGCTTTCTTT. The chain joins TRBV11-2 to TRBJ1-1, with D uncertain. CDR3 length: 14 amino acids. From germline, CDR1 is SGHAT and CDR2 FQNNGV. Between the trimmed V and J ends, which lost 5 bases and 7 bases, there was a span of 17 bases.

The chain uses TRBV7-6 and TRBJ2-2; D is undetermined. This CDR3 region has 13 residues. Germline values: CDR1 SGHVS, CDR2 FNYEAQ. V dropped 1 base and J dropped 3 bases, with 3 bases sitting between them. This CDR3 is CASSLEDTGELFF. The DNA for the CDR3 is TGTGCCAGCAGCTTAGAGGACACCGGGGAGCTGTTTTTT.

The CDR3 DNA sequence: TGCGCCAGCAGTCAGATCCGGGACGGCAAAAGCTCCTATAATTCACCCCTCCACTTT. This gives the protein CASSQIRDGKSSYNSPLHF. The rearrangement uses TRBV23-1 and TRBJ1-6, with D possibly being TRBD1 (5 bases). TRBV23-1 is designated an ORF whose function remains uncertain. The CDR3 is 19 residues long. V was pared by 3 bases and J by 0 bases, with 18 bases between.

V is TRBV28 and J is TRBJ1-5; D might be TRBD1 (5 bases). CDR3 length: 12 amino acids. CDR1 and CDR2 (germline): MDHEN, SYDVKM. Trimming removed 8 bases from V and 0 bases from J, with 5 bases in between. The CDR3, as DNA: TGTGCCAGCGGGGGTAGCAATCAGCCCCAGCATTTT. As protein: CASGGSNQPQHF. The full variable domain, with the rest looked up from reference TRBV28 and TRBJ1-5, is DVKVTQSSRYLVKRTGEKVFLECVQDMDHENMFWYRQDPGLGLRLIYFSYDVKMKEKGDIPEGYSVSREKKERFSLILESASTNQTSMYLCASGGSNQPQHFGDGTRLSIL.

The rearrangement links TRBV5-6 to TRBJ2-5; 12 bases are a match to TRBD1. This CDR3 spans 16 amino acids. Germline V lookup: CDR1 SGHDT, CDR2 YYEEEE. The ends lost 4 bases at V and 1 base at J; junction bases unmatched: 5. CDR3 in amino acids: CASSIGDRGLQETQYF. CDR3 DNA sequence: TGTGCCAGCAGCATAGGGGACAGGGGGCTCCAAGAGACCCAGTACTTC. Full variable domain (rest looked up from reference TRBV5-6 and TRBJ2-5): DAGVTQSPTHLIKTRGQQVTLRCSPKSGHDTVSWYQQALGQGPQFIFQYYEEEERQRGNFPDRFSGHQFPNYSSELNVNALLLGDSALYLCASSIGDRGLQETQYFGPGTRLLVL.

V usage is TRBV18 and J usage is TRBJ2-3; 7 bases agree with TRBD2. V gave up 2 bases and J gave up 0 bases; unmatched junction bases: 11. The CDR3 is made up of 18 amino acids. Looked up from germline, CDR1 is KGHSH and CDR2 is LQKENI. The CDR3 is CASSPVGGGGFSTDTQYF. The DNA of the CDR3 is TGTGCCAGCTCACCAGTGGGCGGCGGGGGATTTAGCACAGATACGCAGTATTTT. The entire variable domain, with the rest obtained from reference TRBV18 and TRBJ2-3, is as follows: NAGVMQNPRHLVRRRGQEARLRCSPMKGHSHVYWYRQLPEEGLKFMVYLQKENIIDESGMPKERFSAEFPKEGPSILRIQQVVRGDSAAYFCASSPVGGGGFSTDTQYFGPGTRLTVL.

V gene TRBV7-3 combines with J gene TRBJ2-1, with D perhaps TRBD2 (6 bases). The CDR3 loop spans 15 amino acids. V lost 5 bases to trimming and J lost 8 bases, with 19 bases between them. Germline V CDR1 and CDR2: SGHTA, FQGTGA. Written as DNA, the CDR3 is TGTGCCAGCAGCCCTCCGGGAGTCCGCTCAGATGAGCAGTTCTTC. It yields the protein CASSPPGVRSDEQFF.

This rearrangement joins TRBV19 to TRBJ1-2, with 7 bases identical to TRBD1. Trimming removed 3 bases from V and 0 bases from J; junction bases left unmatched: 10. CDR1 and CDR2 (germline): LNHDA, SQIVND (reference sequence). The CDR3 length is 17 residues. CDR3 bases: TGTGCCAGTAGTATCTTCCAATGGACAGGTTCTAACTATGGCTACACCTTC. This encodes CASSIFQWTGSNYGYTF.

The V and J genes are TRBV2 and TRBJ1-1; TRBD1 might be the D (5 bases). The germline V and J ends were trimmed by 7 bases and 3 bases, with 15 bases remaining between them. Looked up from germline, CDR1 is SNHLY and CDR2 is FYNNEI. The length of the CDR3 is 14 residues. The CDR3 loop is CASILRVEDTEAFF. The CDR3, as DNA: TGTGCCAGCATCCTCAGGGTGGAGGACACTGAAGCTTTCTTT.

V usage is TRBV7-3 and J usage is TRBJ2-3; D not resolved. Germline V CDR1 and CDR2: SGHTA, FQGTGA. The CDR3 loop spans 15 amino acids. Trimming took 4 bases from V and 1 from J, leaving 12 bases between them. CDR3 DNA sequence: TGTGCCAGCAGCTACGGGTTTTTGGGCACAGATACGCAGTATTTT. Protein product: CASSYGFLGTDTQYF.

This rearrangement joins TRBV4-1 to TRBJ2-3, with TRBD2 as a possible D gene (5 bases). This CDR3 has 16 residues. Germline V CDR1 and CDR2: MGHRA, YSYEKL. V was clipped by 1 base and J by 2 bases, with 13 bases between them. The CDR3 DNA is TGCGCCAGCAGCCAAGCCGAGGGCCTCGACACAGATACGCAGTATTTT. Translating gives CASSQAEGLDTDTQYF.

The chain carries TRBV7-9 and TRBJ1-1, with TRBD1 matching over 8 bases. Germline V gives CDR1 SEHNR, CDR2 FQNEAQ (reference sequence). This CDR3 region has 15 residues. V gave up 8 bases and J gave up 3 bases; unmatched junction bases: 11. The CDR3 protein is CASGPQGAMDTEAFF. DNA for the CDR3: TGTGCCAGCGGACCGCAGGGGGCTATGGACACTGAAGCTTTCTTT.

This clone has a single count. CDR3 protein: CASSLGSSYEQYF. CDR3 nucleotides: TGTGCCAGCAGCTTGGGCAGCTCCTACGAGCAGTACTTC. The genes are TRBV5-6 and TRBJ2-7; no clear D gene. V was pared by 0 bases and J by 0 bases, with 4 bases between. CDR3 size: 13 residues. The germline gives CDR1 SGHDT, CDR2 YYEEEE.

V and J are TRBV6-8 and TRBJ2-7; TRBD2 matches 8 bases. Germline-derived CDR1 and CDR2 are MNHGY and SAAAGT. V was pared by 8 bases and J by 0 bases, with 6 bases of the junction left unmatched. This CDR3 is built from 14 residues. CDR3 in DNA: TGTGCCAGCGGAGAGGGGACTAGCTCCTACGAGCAGTACTTC. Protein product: CASGEGTSSYEQYF.

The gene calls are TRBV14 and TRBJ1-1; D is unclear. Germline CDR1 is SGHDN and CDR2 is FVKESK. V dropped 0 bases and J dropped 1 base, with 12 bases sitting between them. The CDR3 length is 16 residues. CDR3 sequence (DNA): TGTGCCAGCAGCCAAGATTTTCGGGGTGGGAACACTGAAGCTTTCTTT. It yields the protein CASSQDFRGGNTEAFF.

CDR3 DNA sequence: TGCGCCAGCAGCCAAGAGAACAGGGAGTGGGAGACCCAGTACTTC. Amino acids: CASSQENREWETQYF. This chain connects TRBV4-1 to TRBJ2-5; weak D call: TRBD1 (6 bases). V shed 0 bases and J shed 5 bases, with 13 bases lying between them. Germline CDR1 is MGHRA and CDR2 is YSYEKL. The CDR3 totals 15 residues.

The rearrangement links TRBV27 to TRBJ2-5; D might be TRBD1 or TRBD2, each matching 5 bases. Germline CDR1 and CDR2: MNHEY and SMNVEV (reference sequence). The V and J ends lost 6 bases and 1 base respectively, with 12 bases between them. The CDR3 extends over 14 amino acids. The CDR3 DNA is TGTGCCAGCAGCCTTGGGACGGCCCAAGAGACCCAGTACTTC. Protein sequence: CASSLGTAQETQYF.

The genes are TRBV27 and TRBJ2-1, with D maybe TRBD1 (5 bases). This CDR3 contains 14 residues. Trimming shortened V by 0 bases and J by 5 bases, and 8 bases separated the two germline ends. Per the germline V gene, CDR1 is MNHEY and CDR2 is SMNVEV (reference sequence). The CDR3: CASSLSSGNNEQFF. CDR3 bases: TGTGCCAGCAGTTTATCGTCAGGGAACAATGAGCAGTTCTTC.

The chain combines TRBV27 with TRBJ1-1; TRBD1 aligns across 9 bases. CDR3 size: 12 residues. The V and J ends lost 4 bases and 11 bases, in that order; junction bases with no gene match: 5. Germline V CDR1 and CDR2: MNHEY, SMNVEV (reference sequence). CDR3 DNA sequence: TGTGCCAGCAGTTCTGGACAGGGGTGGGCTTTCTTT. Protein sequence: CASSSGQGWAFF.

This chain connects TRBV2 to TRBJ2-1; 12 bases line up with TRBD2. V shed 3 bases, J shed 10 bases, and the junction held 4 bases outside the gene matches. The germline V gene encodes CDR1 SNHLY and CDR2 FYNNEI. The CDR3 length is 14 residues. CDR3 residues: CASSDSSGGEEQFF. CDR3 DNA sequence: TGTGCCAGCAGTGACTCTAGCGGGGGGGAGGAGCAGTTCTTC.

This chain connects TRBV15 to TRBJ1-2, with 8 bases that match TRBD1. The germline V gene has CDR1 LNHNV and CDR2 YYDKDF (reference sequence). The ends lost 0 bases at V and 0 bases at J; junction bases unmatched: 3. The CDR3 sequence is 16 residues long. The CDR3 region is CATSRDQGQANYGYTF. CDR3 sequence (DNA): TGTGCCACCAGCAGAGATCAGGGACAGGCTAACTATGGCTACACCTTC. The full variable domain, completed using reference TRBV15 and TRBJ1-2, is DAMVIQNPRYQVTQFGKPVTLSCSQTLNHNVMYWYQQKSSQAPKLLFHYYDKDFNNEADTPDNFQSRRPNTSFCFLDIRSPGLGDTAMYLCATSRDQGQANYGYTFGSGTRLTVV.